This T cell receptor beta chain was identified in a study of T cells in Graves' hyperthyroidism and ophthalmopathy. Amplification yielded TCR beta CDR3 regions, with RNA transcripts as the source. First-round RT-PCR of the TCR CDR3 relied on the HTBI primer set. One entry per CDR3 protein results from TCRdb running MiXCR on the multiplex PCR reads. This table holds more than 300,000 distinct CDR3 sequences, about 18% found once. This clonotype has at least ten counts. The material sequenced was blood. The receptor was isolated from a man aged 18 to 30 with Graves' ophthalmopathy.

CDR3 bases: TGTGCCAGCAGCTTAGTTGAAGGATCCTACGAGCAGTACTTC. This translates into CASSLVEGSYEQYF. This chain connects TRBV7-2 to TRBJ2-7, with no clear D. The V gene's germline CDR1 is SGHTA and CDR2 FQGNSA. The CDR3 loop spans 14 amino acids. V was trimmed by 1 base and J by 1 base, leaving 8 bases between them.